The following is a TCR beta chain sequence with its context. The data are from a study of blood T cells in healthy people across ages. A sample-barcoded 5' primer and a J-beta primer mix were used in a second PCR of roughly 7 to 11 cycles. Through a template-switch adaptor with 12 random nucleotides, each cDNA molecule received a tag. TCRdb reprocessed the 5' RACE reads via MiXCR and lists one record per CDR3 protein. The data show more than 650,000 distinct CDR3 sequences, about 26% seen once. The CDR3 sequence is 12 residues long. Germline CDR1 is KGHSH and CDR2 is LQKENI. The J segment lost 8 bases and the V segment lost 8 bases, leaving 5 bases of the junction unmatched. These data were also reused for a study on T cells of mothers and their children. That study adds: Each 15 ul cDNA reaction used roughly 1.6 ug RNA; all RNA was used.

Sequenced material: blood. The V and J genes are TRBV18 and TRBJ1-2, with 10 bases fitting TRBD1. This clonotype was obtained from a boy aged 5-17 years in good health. The CDR3, as DNA: TGTGCCAGCCGGGACAGGGGAGAGGGCTACACCTTC. Amino acids: CASRDRGEGYTF.